This TCR beta chain was recovered during a study of response to subunit inactivated influenza vaccine listed by TCRdb under 2018. For the study in its entirety: Deep quantitative T cell receptor repertoire profiling was used in the study to track responses to a trivalent subunit inactivated influenza vaccine.

The library was obtained by RT-PCR. TCRdb shows the sequencer as Illumina HiSeq 2500. In-frame beta chains were kept once TCRdb had trimmed the public reads at Q25 with fastp and called clones with MiXCR. Rows matching on CDR3 protein sequence are summarized as one entry with the most common DNA and genes. Across this sample there are 400,000 to 650,000 distinct CDR3 sequences, with 7.2% seen only once. The ten largest clones represent around 13% of the sample. Results the study describes overall, beyond this receptor: The authors proposed that each seasonal influenza vaccination may bring in only a limited number of new T cells.

Turning to this clonotype: Its antigen is unknown. The input lacks base qualities; no much larger clone sits a single base away.

This TCR was sampled from a man aged 50-75 years who received an inactivated influenza vaccine. Donor details come from another sample of the same person, matched by shared clones. The sequencing here drew on PBMCs from blood, taken around 25 months after vaccination.

The sequenced DNA is TGTGCCAGCAGTGAATTGGGGGCCCAGCCCCAGCATTTT. This gives the protein CASSELGAQPQHF. The chain joins TRBV6-1 to TRBJ1-5, and perhaps TRBD1 as D gene, on 6 matching bases. According to the germline V gene, CDR1 reads MNHNS and CDR2 reads SASEGT. Deletion took 2 bases off V and 7 bases off J, with a span of 9 bases between the germline ends. From the cysteine up to the phenylalanine, the CDR3 has a length of 13 residues. The entry retains the CDR3 DNA only, 39 bases that are in frame from base 1.